Below, 18 T cell receptor beta chains from the same sample are listed, as sequenced in a study of blood T cell repertoires in COVID-19. Data came from immunoSEQ multiplex PCR; TCRdb stores just in-frame clones and leaves some out. The sample lists nearly 300,000 clones; around 84% were seen once. The sequencing sample was made of peripheral blood. These receptors originate from a human donor with COVID-19, enrolled during active disease. The donor label of this sample is uncertain.

The rearrangement uses TRBV30 and TRBJ2-1; no reliable D call. In germline, CDR1 is GTSNPN, CDR2 SVGIG (reference sequence). The CDR3 is 14 amino acids. V shed 2 bases and J shed 1 base, with 9 bases lying between them. The CDR3 nucleotides read TGTGCCTGGAGTCCGGGTGTTTCCTACAATGAGCAGTTCTTC. This gives the protein CAWSPGVSYNEQFF.

V usage is TRBV5-4 and J usage is TRBJ1-4, with 9 bases matching TRBD1. The ends lost 0 bases at V and 6 bases at J; junction bases unmatched: 0. The CDR3 is 14 amino acids. From germline, CDR1 is SGHNT and CDR2 YYREEE (reference sequence). The CDR3: CASSLGTGDEKLFF. CDR3 in DNA: TGTGCCAGCAGCTTGGGGACAGGGGATGAAAAACTGTTTTTT.

This rearrangement joins TRBV2 to TRBJ2-7, with 7 bases identical to TRBD1. CDR3 size: 17 residues. Looked up from germline, CDR1 is SNHLY and CDR2 is FYNNEI. V gave up 1 base and J gave up 2 bases; unmatched junction bases: 11. The CDR3 region is CASSEGQGEIFPYEQYF. The CDR3 nucleotides read TGTGCCAGCAGTGAAGGGCAGGGGGAGATCTTCCCCTACGAGCAGTACTTC.

CDR3 loop: CASSLVGGETQYF. The DNA for the CDR3 is TGTGCCAGCAGCTTAGTGGGGGGGGAGACCCAGTACTTC. The chain couples TRBV11-3 to TRBJ2-5, with 7 bases identical to TRBD2. This CDR3 has 13 residues. With V trimmed by 1 base and J by 5 bases, 1 base remained unmatched. Germline V lookup: CDR1 SGHNT, CDR2 YENEEA.

J is TRBJ2-5 and V is TRBV11-3, with 9 bases aligning to TRBD1. V lost 5 bases to trimming and J lost 1 base; unmatched junction nucleotides: 5. There are 15 residues in the CDR3. The germline V gene encodes CDR1 SGHNT and CDR2 YENEEA. The CDR3 loop reads CASSPDRGVQETQYF. In DNA, the CDR3 is TGTGCCAGCAGCCCGGACAGGGGAGTCCAAGAGACCCAGTACTTC.

The chain employs TRBV19 and TRBJ1-2; 9 nucleotides line up with TRBD1. CDR1 is LNHDA, CDR2 SQIVND, per germline (reference sequence). CDR3 length equals 14 residues. Trimming removed 6 bases from V and 4 bases from J; junction bases left unmatched: 6. This CDR3 is CASRQGANFYGYTF. For the CDR3, the DNA is TGTGCCAGTAGACAGGGGGCCAACTTCTATGGCTACACCTTC.

The chain links TRBV7-2 to TRBJ2-7; 11 bases map to TRBD2. The CDR3 covers 14 residues. CDR1 SGHTA and CDR2 FQGNSA come from the germline V gene. With V trimmed by 5 bases and J by 3 bases, 3 bases remained unmatched. The DNA for the CDR3 is TGTGCCAGCAGCCTGACTAGCGGGGACTACGAGCAGTACTTC. Translation: CASSLTSGDYEQYF. Supplemented by reference TRBV7-2 and TRBJ2-7, the full variable domain reads GAGVSQSPSNKVTEKGKDVELRCDPISGHTALYWYRQSLGQGLEFLIYFQGNSAPDKSGLPSDRFSAERTGGSVSTLTIQRTQQEDSAVYLCASSLTSGDYEQYFGPGTRLTVT.

The chain is built from TRBV5-1 and TRBJ2-1; 8 nucleotides match TRBD1. CDR3 size: 14 residues. The V gene's germline CDR1 is SGHRS and CDR2 YFSETQ. J was trimmed by 12 bases and V by 3 bases; bases with no gene match: 11. The CDR3, as DNA: TGCGCCAGCAGCTCTATGGGACAGGCTGGGGGGCAGTTCTTC. This encodes CASSSMGQAGGQFF.

This clone has more than one count but fewer than ten. The rearrangement uses TRBV19 and TRBJ1-5; D is possibly TRBD1 (6 bases). The CDR3 totals 15 residues. Germline CDR1 LNHDA, CDR2 SQIVND (reference sequence). The V and J ends lost 7 bases and 2 bases respectively, with 15 bases between them. CDR3 nucleotides: TGTGCCAGTAATCCGATCGAGGGGGGCAATCAGCCCCAGCATTTT. As protein: CASNPIEGGNQPQHF.

The chain joins TRBV28 to TRBJ2-1; TRBD2 might be the D (6 bases). The CDR3 length is 15 residues. The germline V gene has CDR1 MDHEN and CDR2 SYDVKM. V lost 7 bases and J lost 5, with 18 bases in between. CDR3: CASTGRPSGHNEQFF. The CDR3, as DNA: TGTGCCAGCACCGGACGCCCCAGCGGGCACAATGAGCAGTTCTTC.

This clone was found many times. At one of its ends the junction is not consistent with the germline gene, which may arise from a read error. This chain uses TRBV7-7 with TRBJ2-2; D call uncertain. Germline V lookup: CDR1 SSHAT, CDR2 FNYEAQ (reference sequence). The CDR3 loop spans 13 amino acids. The CDR3: CASSLSGTGELFF. The CDR3 DNA reads TGTGCTAGCAGCTTATCGGGCACCGGGGAGCTGTTTTTT.

The chain links TRBV28 to TRBJ1-2; maybe TRBD1 (5 bases). Germline V CDR1 and CDR2: MDHEN, SYDVKM. The CDR3 runs 13 residues. V dropped 2 bases and J dropped 8 bases, with 12 bases sitting between them. CDR3 sequence: CASSLGWGSGYTF. The CDR3 DNA follows: TGTGCCAGCAGTTTAGGCTGGGGCTCGGGCTACACCTTC.

V is TRBV19 and J is TRBJ1-4; 8 bases map to TRBD1. V shed 5 bases and J 11 bases; nucleotides not matched to a gene: 19. CDR1 is LNHDA and CDR2 is SQIVND in the germline V gene (reference sequence). There are 17 residues in the CDR3. CDR3 amino acids: CASSETRDRLGRRKLFF. In DNA, the CDR3 is TGTGCCAGTAGTGAAACCCGGGACAGGCTCGGGAGAAGGAAACTGTTTTTT.

This chain uses TRBV28 with TRBJ1-5, with 7 bases aligning to TRBD1. CDR1 is MDHEN, CDR2 SYDVKM, per germline. The V and J ends lost 7 bases and 5 bases, in that order; junction bases with no gene match: 11. CDR3 length: 15 amino acids. CDR3 sequence (DNA): TGTGCCAGCACCACACCCAGGGGGTCGGATCAGCCCCAGCATTTT. Amino acids: CASTTPRGSDQPQHF. The entire variable domain, with the rest obtained from reference TRBV28 and TRBJ1-5, is as follows: DVKVTQSSRYLVKRTGEKVFLECVQDMDHENMFWYRQDPGLGLRLIYFSYDVKMKEKGDIPEGYSVSREKKERFSLILESASTNQTSMYLCASTTPRGSDQPQHFGDGTRLSIL.

This clone has just one count. The chain recombines TRBV10-3 with TRBJ2-5, with a possible D match to TRBD2 (5 bases). V lost 0 bases and J lost 5, with 16 bases in between. The CDR3 runs to 16 residues. CDR1 and CDR2 (germline): ENHRY, SYGVKD. The CDR3 bases are TGTGCCATCAGTGAGTCCTCGGCGGGCCGAGTGGAGACCCAGTACTTC. This codes for CAISESSAGRVETQYF.

V is TRBV5-1 and J is TRBJ1-1; D is unclear. The CDR3 sequence is 15 residues long. Germline CDR1 reads SGHRS; CDR2 reads YFSETQ. V shed 0 bases and J shed 1 base, with 10 bases lying between them. CDR3 sequence (DNA): TGCGCCAGCAGCTTGGGATTCCCAGGGAACACTGAAGCTTTCTTT. This sequence encodes CASSLGFPGNTEAFF.

The rearrangement joins TRBV5-4 to TRBJ2-1; TRBD2 matches 7 bases. The CDR3 contains 16 residues. Germline loops: CDR1 SGHNT, CDR2 YYREEE (reference sequence). V gave up 4 bases and J gave up 4 bases; unmatched junction bases: 11. The CDR3 here is CASSPPRGEAYNEQFF. In DNA, the CDR3 is TGTGCCAGCAGCCCCCCTCGGGGGGAGGCTTACAATGAGCAGTTCTTC.

The chain uses TRBV6-2 or TRBV6-3 and TRBJ2-7, with 7 nucleotides matching TRBD1. V was clipped by 5 bases and J by 5 bases; unmatched bases: 9. CDR1 and CDR2 (germline): MNHEY, SVGEGT. The CDR3 has 14 amino acids. CDR3 loop: CASSHPTGKDEQYF. CDR3 coding DNA: TGTGCCAGCAGTCACCCGACAGGGAAGGACGAGCAGTACTTC.